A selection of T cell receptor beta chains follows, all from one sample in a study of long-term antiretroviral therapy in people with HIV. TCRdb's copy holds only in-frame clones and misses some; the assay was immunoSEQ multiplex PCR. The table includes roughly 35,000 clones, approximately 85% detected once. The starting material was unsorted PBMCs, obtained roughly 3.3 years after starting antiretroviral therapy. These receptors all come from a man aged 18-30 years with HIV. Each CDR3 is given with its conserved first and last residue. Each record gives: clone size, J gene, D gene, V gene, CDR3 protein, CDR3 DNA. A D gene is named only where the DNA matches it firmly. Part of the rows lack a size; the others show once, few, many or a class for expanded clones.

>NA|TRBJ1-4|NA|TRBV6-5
CASRLTRGEKLFF
TGTGCCAGCAGACTGACTCGAGGTGAAAAACTGTTTTTT
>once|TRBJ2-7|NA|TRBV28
CASSFTGISYEQYF
TGTGCCAGCAGTTTTACAGGGATCTCCTACGAGCAGTACTTC
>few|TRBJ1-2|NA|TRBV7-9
CASSLGGRPSNYGYTF
TGTGCCAGCAGCTTAGGTGGCAGACCGTCTAACTATGGCTACACCTTC
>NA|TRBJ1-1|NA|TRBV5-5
CASSPRQGTNTEAFF
TGTGCCAGCAGCCCCCGCCAGGGGACGAACACTGAAGCTTTCTTT
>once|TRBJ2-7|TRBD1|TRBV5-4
CASSLATGGTYEQYF
TGTGCCAGCAGCTTGGCCACAGGGGGAACCTACGAGCAGTACTTC
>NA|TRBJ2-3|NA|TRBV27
CASSLWAGSTDTQYF
TGTGCCAGCAGTTTATGGGCAGGGAGCACAGATACGCAGTATTTT
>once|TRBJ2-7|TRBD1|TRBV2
CASSEWTGTGNNYEQYF
TGTGCCAGCAGTGAATGGACCGGGACAGGGAACAACTACGAGCAGTACTTC
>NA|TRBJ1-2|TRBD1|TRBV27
CASRDRGRNYGYTF
TGTGCCAGCAGGGACAGGGGCCGGAACTATGGCTACACCTTC
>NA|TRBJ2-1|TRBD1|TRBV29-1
CSVYPGGPEQFF
TGCAGCGTTTACCCAGGGGGTCCGGAGCAGTTCTTC
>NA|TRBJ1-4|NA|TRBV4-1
CASSQGERASNEKLFF
TGCGCCAGCAGCCAAGGGGAAAGGGCGTCTAATGAAAAACTGTTTTTT
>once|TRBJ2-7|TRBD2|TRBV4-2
CASSQGTSSVQYF
TGTGCCAGCAGCCAGGGGACTAGCTCCGTGCAGTACTTC
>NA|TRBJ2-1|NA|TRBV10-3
CAISASRAEQFF
TGTGCCATCAGTGCTTCTAGGGCCGAGCAGTTCTTC
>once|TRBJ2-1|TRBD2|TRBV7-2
CASSLSGGGNYYEQFF
TGTGCCAGCAGCTTATCAGGCGGGGGGAATTATTATGAGCAGTTCTTC
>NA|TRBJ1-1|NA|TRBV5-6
CASSFPGQHTEAFF
TGTGCCAGCAGCTTTCCGGGACAACACACTGAAGCTTTCTTT
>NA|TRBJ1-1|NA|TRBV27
CASSLESGTEAFF
TGTGCCAGCAGTTTAGAATCGGGCACTGAAGCTTTCTTT
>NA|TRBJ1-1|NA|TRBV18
CASSPGLNTEAFF
TGTGCCAGCTCACCAGGACTGAACACTGAAGCTTTCTTT